The 18 T cell receptor beta chains given below trace back to one sample, sequenced in a study of blood T cell repertoires in COVID-19 (TCRdb year 2020). Preparation of the library involved the immunoSEQ multiplex PCR assay. Imported from immuneACCESS, the table was reduced by TCRdb to in-frame sequences with V and J called. These copies leave out some clones; in studies compared against another copy, an unresolved V gene accounts for under half, and the cause of the remainder is not known. This sample holds 200,000 to 250,000 clones; 80% were observed only once. Clones ranked in the top ten supply less than 8% of the sample. Sequenced sample: PBMCs or T cells enriched from blood (not recorded which). The receptors derive from a woman between 35 and 50 years old with acute COVID-19.

This chain joins TRBV27 and TRBJ1-2; D not resolved. Germline CDR1 is MNHEY and CDR2 is SMNVEV (reference sequence). CDR3 length: 16 amino acids. Trimming took 3 bases from V and 0 from J, leaving 14 bases between them. In nucleotides, the CDR3 is TGTGCCAGCAGTTTTGGAAAGAGCGCAACTAACTATGGCTACACCTTC. It translates to CASSFGKSATNYGYTF.

The V call is TRBV24-1, the J call TRBJ1-2, with TRBD1 matching 7 bases. This CDR3 spans 14 amino acids. The V segment lost 4 bases and the J segment 7 bases; nucleotides outside the gene matches: 8. Germline V gene lookup returns CDR1 KGHDR and CDR2 SFDVKD. CDR3 nucleotides: TGTGCCACCAGTGACCGGGACAGAGTCTCTGGCTACACCTTC. It yields the protein CATSDRDRVSGYTF.

The chain has TRBV12-5 and TRBJ1-2; D may be TRBD1 (5 bases). V was pared by 5 bases and J by 4 bases, with 14 bases between. Germline-derived CDR1 and CDR2 are LGHNT and FRNRAP. The CDR3 length is 14 residues. CDR3 nucleotide sequence: TGTGCTAGTGGTCCTACCCGGGGGGGCTATGGCTACACCTTC. As protein: CASGPTRGGYGYTF.

CDR3 bases: TGTGCCAGCAGGACACAGGGCCGCGCCACTGAAGCTTTCTTT. The encoded protein is CASRTQGRATEAFF. The rearrangement uses TRBV6-5 and TRBJ1-1, with D possibly being TRBD1 (6 bases). CDR1 MNHEY and CDR2 SVGAGI come from the germline V gene. The CDR3 extends over 14 amino acids. V lost 6 bases to trimming and J lost 4 bases, with 15 bases between them.

In nucleotides, the CDR3 is TGTGCCAGCAGTCGGGGGGCCGGGGAGACCCAGTACTTC. It translates to CASSRGAGETQYF. This rearrangement joins TRBV19 to TRBJ2-5; a weak D match, TRBD2 (7 bases). The germline V gene has CDR1 LNHDA and CDR2 SQIVND (reference sequence). The V end lost 9 bases, the J end lost 5 bases, and 16 bases lay between the germline ends. The CDR3 has 13 residues. Combining the CDR3 with reference TRBV19 and TRBJ2-5 gives the whole variable domain DGGITQSPKYLFRKEGQNVTLSCEQNLNHDAMYWYRQDPGQGLRLIYYSQIVNDFQKGDIAEGYSVSREKKESFPLTVTSAQKNPTAFYLCASSRGAGETQYFGPGTRLLVL.

The chain employs TRBV28 and TRBJ1-2; D is possibly TRBD1 (5 bases). Trimming left V 10 bases short and J 4 bases short, with 13 bases between. Germline V gene sequence: CDR1 MDHEN, CDR2 SYDVKM. There are 12 residues in the CDR3. The CDR3 region is CAIGEGSYGYTF. The CDR3 DNA sequence: TGTGCCATCGGGGAGGGGAGCTATGGCTACACCTTC.

The V gene is TRBV7-3, the J gene TRBJ2-3, with 8 bases fitting TRBD2. In germline, CDR1 is SGHTA, CDR2 FQGTGA. The CDR3 totals 18 residues. Trimming at V came to 5 bases and at J to 0 bases, leaving 13 bases not matched to a gene. CDR3 nucleotides: TGTGCCAGCAGCCCCGCCCGACGAGCGGGGGCTAGCACAGATACGCAGTATTTT. It is translated as CASSPARRAGASTDTQYF.

V is TRBV4-1 and J is TRBJ2-2, with TRBD1 identical over 8 bases. Germline V lookup: CDR1 MGHRA, CDR2 YSYEKL. Losses at the gene ends were 5 bases for V and 5 bases for J; bases not matched to a gene: 10. This CDR3 is built from 16 residues. CDR3 DNA sequence: TGCGCCAGCAGCGACGCAGGGGGCGCGCGGACCGGGGAGCTGTTTTTT. Its protein product is CASSDAGGARTGELFF.

The chain uses TRBV12-5 and TRBJ2-3; 8 bases agree with TRBD2. There are 15 residues in the CDR3. Germline V CDR1 and CDR2: LGHNT, FRNRAP. With V trimmed by 1 base and J by 3 bases, 3 bases remained unmatched. The CDR3 loop reads CASGLGSGVTDTQYF. CDR3 DNA sequence: TGTGCTAGTGGTTTGGGTAGCGGGGTTACAGATACGCAGTATTTT.

This clone was seen once. The chain uses TRBV6-6 and TRBJ1-2, with no clear D. Germline CDR1 reads MNHNY; CDR2 reads SVGAGI (reference sequence). V lost 4 bases to trimming and J lost 2 bases, with 8 bases between them. CDR3 size: 13 residues. The CDR3 loop is CASSSEINYGYTF. The CDR3 DNA reads TGTGCCAGCAGTTCGGAGATCAACTATGGCTACACCTTC.

The table lists this clone with a few counts. The chain couples TRBV28 to TRBJ2-6; D ambiguous. This CDR3 has 15 residues. The germline V and J ends were trimmed by 6 bases and 0 bases, with 9 bases remaining between them. Germline values: CDR1 MDHEN, CDR2 SYDVKM. The CDR3 nucleotides are TGTGCCAGCAGCTCAACAACCTCTGGGGCCAACGTCCTGACTTTC. This codes for CASSSTTSGANVLTF. Based on the CDR3 plus reference TRBV28 and TRBJ2-6, the full variable domain is DVKVTQSSRYLVKRTGEKVFLECVQDMDHENMFWYRQDPGLGLRLIYFSYDVKMKEKGDIPEGYSVSREKKERFSLILESASTNQTSMYLCASSSTTSGANVLTFGAGSRLTVL.

The rearrangement links TRBV3-1 (or the pseudogene TRBV3-2) to TRBJ1-3; weak D call: TRBD1 (5 bases). There are 13 residues in the CDR3. V lost 3 bases, J lost 4 bases, and 7 bases lay in between. Germline V gene data show CDR1 as LGHDT and CDR2 as YNNKEL (reference sequence). For the CDR3, the DNA is TGTGCCAGCAGCCAGGGGCGGGGAAACACCATATATTTT. As protein: CASSQGRGNTIYF.

The V call is TRBV18, the J call TRBJ2-5; D gene ambiguous. CDR1 and CDR2 (germline): KGHSH, LQKENI. Between the trimmed V and J ends, which lost 3 bases and 5 bases, there was a span of 13 bases. CDR3 length: 14 residues. The CDR3 DNA reads TGTGCCAGCTCACCCGAGGCCAGTCGGGAGACCCAGTACTTC. The encoded protein is CASSPEASRETQYF.

This chain joins TRBV30 and TRBJ1-1; the D is unclear. V was cut by 0 bases and J by 2 bases, with 10 bases left in between. Germline V CDR1 and CDR2: GTSNPN, SVGIG (reference sequence). This CDR3 is 14 amino acids long. The CDR3 region is CAWSVQFGNTEAFF. As DNA, the CDR3 is TGTGCCTGGAGTGTACAGTTCGGTAACACTGAAGCTTTCTTT.

V and J are TRBV30 and TRBJ1-2, with D possibly TRBD1 on 6 matching bases. V was cut by 2 bases and J by 2 bases, with 9 bases left in between. Germline V CDR1 and CDR2: GTSNPN, SVGIG (reference sequence). The length of the CDR3 is 13 residues. CDR3 region: CAWSQGLNYGYTF. The CDR3 region has the DNA TGTGCCTGGAGTCAGGGGTTAAACTATGGCTACACCTTC.

The chain recombines TRBV7-9 with TRBJ1-1; 8 positions agree with TRBD1. The CDR3 runs to 14 residues. Trimming removed 3 bases from V and 6 bases from J; junction bases left unmatched: 6. CDR1 is SEHNR, CDR2 FQNEAQ, per germline (reference sequence). This CDR3 reads CASSFSRGLAEAFF. CDR3 bases: TGTGCCAGCAGCTTTTCCAGGGGGCTCGCTGAAGCTTTCTTT.

This clone was picked up a small number of times. The rearrangement links TRBV19 to TRBJ1-1, with 10 bases lining up with TRBD1. V was clipped by 7 bases and J by 5 bases; unmatched bases: 13. There are 16 residues in the CDR3. The V gene's germline CDR1 is LNHDA and CDR2 SQIVND (reference sequence). The CDR3 loop reads CASMKIGQGGATEAFF. The CDR3, as DNA: TGTGCCAGTATGAAGATTGGACAGGGGGGAGCGACTGAAGCTTTCTTT.

This chain uses TRBV19 with TRBJ2-5; 9 bases fit TRBD1. The length of the CDR3 is 15 residues. J was trimmed by 5 bases and V by 6 bases; bases with no gene match: 10. Germline V gives CDR1 LNHDA, CDR2 SQIVND (reference sequence). CDR3 amino acids: CASSPTRGQGETQYF. DNA of the CDR3: TGTGCCAGTAGCCCCACCCGAGGACAGGGGGAGACCCAGTACTTC.